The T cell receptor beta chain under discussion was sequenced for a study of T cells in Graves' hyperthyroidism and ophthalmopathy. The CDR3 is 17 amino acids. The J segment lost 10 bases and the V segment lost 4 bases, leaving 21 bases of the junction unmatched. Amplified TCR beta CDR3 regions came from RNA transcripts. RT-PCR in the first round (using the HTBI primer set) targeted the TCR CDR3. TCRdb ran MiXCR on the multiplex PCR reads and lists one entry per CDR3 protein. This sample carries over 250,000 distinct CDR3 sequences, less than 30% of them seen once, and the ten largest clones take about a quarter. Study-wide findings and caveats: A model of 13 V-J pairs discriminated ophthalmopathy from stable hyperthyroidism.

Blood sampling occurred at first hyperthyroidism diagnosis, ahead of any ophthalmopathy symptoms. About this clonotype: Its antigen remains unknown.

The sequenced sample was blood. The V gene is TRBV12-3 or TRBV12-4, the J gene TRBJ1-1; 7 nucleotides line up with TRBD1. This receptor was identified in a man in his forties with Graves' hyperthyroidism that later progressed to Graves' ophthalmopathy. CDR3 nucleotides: TGTGCCAGCAGTTCCCCCTCTTTGGACAGGTCGAGGGCAAGAGCTTTCTTT. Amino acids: CASSSPSLDRSRARAFF.